Listed below are T cell receptor beta chains from one sample, sequenced in a study of CXCR3-negative and CXCR3-positive naive CD8 T cells. TCRdb re-called the 5' RACE reads; every CDR3 protein appears as one record, without DNA. Its table lists 55,000 to 75,000 distinct CDR3 sequences. Sequences were obtained from naive CXCR3+ CD8+ T cells from blood. The receptor set was obtained from a human donor in good health. Some clones in this sample may be carry-over from other donors' samples. The CDR3 runs from the conserved cysteine through the conserved F or W. The order of the fields is V gene, J gene, CDR3 protein.

V: TRBV6-5
J: TRBJ2-7
CDR3: CASSIQGLSEQYF

V: TRBV5-1
J: TRBJ2-1
CDR3: CASSPFGTGYDEQFF

V: TRBV14
J: TRBJ2-1
CDR3: CASSLRLAGGSYNEQFF

V: TRBV13
J: TRBJ2-6
CDR3: CASSFGTGGAGANVLTF

V: TRBV20-1
J: TRBJ2-3
CDR3: CSARVLRLAGVDTQYF

V: TRBV4-3
J: TRBJ1-4
CDR3: CASSQDDPQPYEKLFF

V: TRBV7-7
J: TRBJ2-7
CDR3: CASSLDGGSYEQYF

V: TRBV19
J: TRBJ2-1
CDR3: CASSIRGGADEQFF

V: TRBV18
J: TRBJ2-4
CDR3: CASSPSQLAKNIQYF

V: TRBV29-1
J: TRBJ2-7
CDR3: CSAGTIYEQYF

V: TRBV28
J: TRBJ2-4
CDR3: CASSLSDGIQNIQYF

V: TRBV28
J: TRBJ2-5
CDR3: CASSLMGNQETQYF

V: TRBV10-3
J: TRBJ2-3
CDR3: CAISEGSEADTQYF

V: TRBV11-1
J: TRBJ2-7
CDR3: CASSLNGDTYEQYF

V: TRBV7-9
J: TRBJ2-1
CDR3: CASSLAPGGLGAEQFF